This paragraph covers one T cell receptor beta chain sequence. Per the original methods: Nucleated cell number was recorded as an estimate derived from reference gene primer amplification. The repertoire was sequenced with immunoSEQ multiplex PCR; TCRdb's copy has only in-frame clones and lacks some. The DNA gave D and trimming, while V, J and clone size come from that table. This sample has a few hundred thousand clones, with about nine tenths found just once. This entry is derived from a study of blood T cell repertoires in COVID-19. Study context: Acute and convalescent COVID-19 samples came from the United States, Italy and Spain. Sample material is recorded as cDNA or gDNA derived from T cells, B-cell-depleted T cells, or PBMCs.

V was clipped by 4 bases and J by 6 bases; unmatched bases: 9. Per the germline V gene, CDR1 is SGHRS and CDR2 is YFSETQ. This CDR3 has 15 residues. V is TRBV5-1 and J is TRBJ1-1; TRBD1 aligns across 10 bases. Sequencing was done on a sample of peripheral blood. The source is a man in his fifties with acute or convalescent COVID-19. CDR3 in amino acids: CASSQWDRGNAEAFF. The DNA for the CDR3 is TGCGCCAGCAGCCAGTGGGACAGGGGAAACGCTGAAGCTTTCTTT.